This record covers a single T cell receptor (beta chain). Its specificity is unknown. PCR involved 60 Vbeta and 13 Jbeta primers. This table comes from immunoSEQ multiplex PCR, and its TCRdb copy is limited to in-frame clones, with some not included. This sample has about 160,000 clones, with more than 70% found just once. The data stem from a study of cytomegalovirus exposure and HLA in healthy donors. Losses at the gene ends were 5 bases for V and 5 bases for J; bases not matched to a gene: 10. The CDR3 runs 15 residues. Germline values: CDR1 SGHTA, CDR2 FQGNSA. Whole-study findings and limits: Immune exposure was documented only through CMV serostatus. The authors listed 164 TCR beta chains as cytomegalovirus-associated.

The chain links TRBV7-2 to TRBJ2-7; 9 bases match TRBD1. The sample comprised PBMCs. This TCR came from a boy between 2 and 10 years old in good health and CMV-seronegative. The CDR3 region has the DNA TGTGCCAGCAGCCCCTACAGGGGGCGCATCAACGAGCAGTACTTC. Translating it yields CASSPYRGRINEQYF.